These 21 T cell receptor beta chains came from one sample sequenced in a study of T cell repertoires in cytomegalovirus infection. MiXCR, run by TCRdb on the reads, gives a single entry per CDR3 protein. Of 370,000 or so distinct CDR3 sequences in the sample, 34% are singletons; the top ten hold roughly 13%. Their target antigens are unknown. The specimen comprised cultured PBMCs, sampled from culture after CMV antigen stimulation. The receptor source for this set is a human donor in good health (CMV status not recorded). Some clones in this sample may be carry-over from other donors' samples.

The chain joins TRBV7-2 to TRBJ2-1, with unresolved D. The CDR3 spans 13 residues. Germline V lookup: CDR1 SGHTA, CDR2 FQGNSA. The V and J ends lost 1 base and 6 bases respectively, with 7 bases between them. CDR3: CASSLDPVNEQFF. The CDR3 DNA follows: TGTGCCAGCAGCTTAGACCCCGTCAATGAGCAGTTCTTC.

This clonotype was recorded many times. The rearrangement joins TRBV7-2 to TRBJ2-3; D might be TRBD2 (7 bases). CDR1 is SGHTA, CDR2 FQGNSA, per germline. Trimming stripped 1 base from V and 2 bases from J, with 13 bases between. The CDR3 is 16 amino acids. The CDR3 bases are TGTGCCAGCAGCTTAGGTTTGGGGGGGCCCACAGATACGCAGTATTTT. This gives the protein CASSLGLGGPTDTQYF.

This clonotype was counted between two and nine times. V gene TRBV19 combines with J gene TRBJ2-7; D is unresolved. The germline CDR1 and CDR2 sequences are LNHDA and SQIVND (reference sequence). Trimming left V 3 bases short and J 5 bases short, with 17 bases between. CDR3 length equals 15 residues. CDR3 sequence (DNA): TGTGCCAGTAGTATTTCCAGGCTAAAGGCCAACGAGCAGTACTTC. This sequence encodes CASSISRLKANEQYF.

The V call is TRBV6-1, the J call TRBJ2-7, with 10 bases aligning to TRBD1. V shed 7 bases, J shed 1 base, and the junction held 4 bases outside the gene matches. Germline V CDR1 and CDR2: MNHNS, SASEGT. This CDR3 is built from 14 residues. The CDR3, as DNA: TGTGCCAGCATACGGGACAGGGGTTCCTACGAGCAGTACTTC. It codes for CASIRDRGSYEQYF.

The rearrangement joins TRBV4-1 to TRBJ2-7, with 10 bases fitting TRBD1. V lost 4 bases and J lost 5; bases outside the gene matches: 14. The CDR3 totals 17 residues. From germline, CDR1 is MGHRA and CDR2 YSYEKL. The CDR3 DNA sequence: TGCGCCAGCAGCCGATTACCGGGACAGGGGAGTGGTGACGAGCAGTACGTC. Translation: CASSRLPGQGSGDEQYV.

The chain has TRBV7-2 and TRBJ2-3; D not certain. Germline loops: CDR1 SGHTA, CDR2 FQGNSA. The CDR3 covers 13 residues. V gave up 5 bases and J gave up 6 bases, with 12 bases separating them. DNA for the CDR3: TGTGCCAGCAGCGCCACAAAAGCGGATACGCAGTATTTT. Translated, it gives CASSATKADTQYF. The variable domain in full, completed from reference TRBV7-2 and TRBJ2-3, reads GAGVSQSPSNKVTEKGKDVELRCDPISGHTALYWYRQSLGQGLEFLIYFQGNSAPDKSGLPSDRFSAERTGGSVSTLTIQRTQQEDSAVYLCASSATKADTQYFGPGTRLTVL.

In its sample, this clonotype was seen a few times. J is TRBJ1-1 and V is TRBV12-3 or TRBV12-4, with D unresolved. Between the trimmed V and J ends, which lost 4 bases and 1 base, there was a span of 7 bases. The CDR3 loop spans 13 amino acids. The CDR3: CASSWATNTEAFF. The CDR3 DNA reads as TGTGCCAGCAGTTGGGCTACGAACACTGAAGCTTTCTTT.

This clonotype has only a few counts. V usage is TRBV6-2 or TRBV6-3 and J usage is TRBJ2-1; the match to TRBD2 covers 11 bases. The V segment lost 0 bases and the J segment 6 bases; nucleotides outside the gene matches: 10. Germline V gene lookup returns CDR1 MNHEY and CDR2 SVGEGT. This CDR3 spans 18 amino acids. The CDR3 bases are TGTGCCAGCAGTTACTCGAAGGACACTAGCGGGAGCTTCAATGAGCAGTTCTTC. This codes for CASSYSKDTSGSFNEQFF.

This clonotype turned up a few times. The chain carries TRBV7-2 and TRBJ2-7; TRBD1 agrees at 9 bases. Germline lookup yields CDR1 SGHTA and CDR2 FQGNSA. V shed 3 bases, J shed 4 bases, and the junction held 1 base outside the gene matches. The CDR3 length is 13 residues. The chain's CDR3 is CASSFGQGYEQYF. The CDR3 DNA sequence: TGTGCCAGCAGCTTCGGACAGGGGTACGAGCAGTACTTC.

This clonotype was detected a few times. The chain employs TRBV19 and TRBJ2-5; D unclear. Germline V lookup: CDR1 LNHDA, CDR2 SQIVND (reference sequence). Between the trimmed V and J ends, which lost 4 bases and 0 bases, there was a span of 21 bases. CDR3 length: 18 residues. The CDR3 bases are TGTGCCAGTAGTAATACTGGTACAGCCGTCGGCCACCAAGAGACCCAGTACTTC. Translating gives CASSNTGTAVGHQETQYF. Full variable domain (remainder filled in from reference TRBV19 and TRBJ2-5): DGGITQSPKYLFRKEGQNVTLSCEQNLNHDAMYWYRQDPGQGLRLIYYSQIVNDFQKGDIAEGYSVSREKKESFPLTVTSAQKNPTAFYLCASSNTGTAVGHQETQYFGPGTRLLVL.

This clonotype has just a few counts. The gene calls are TRBV7-2 and TRBJ2-3; D is unresolved. The CDR3 is made up of 16 amino acids. CDR1 is SGHTA and CDR2 is FQGNSA in the germline V gene. V lost 5 bases and J lost 3, with 18 bases in between. The CDR3: CASSLRRAPRTDTQYF. CDR3 bases: TGTGCCAGCAGCCTGCGCCGGGCCCCGAGGACAGATACGCAGTATTTT.

The genes are TRBV15 and TRBJ2-5; D uncertain. The V and J ends lost 0 bases and 3 bases respectively, with 11 bases between them. Germline V gene sequence: CDR1 LNHNV, CDR2 YYDKDF (reference sequence). This CDR3 is built from 15 residues. The CDR3 region has the DNA TGTGCCACCAGCAGAGATAGCACCCCGAAAGAGACCCAGTACTTC. Protein sequence: CATSRDSTPKETQYF.

This clonotype has more than one count but fewer than ten. At one of its ends the junction is not consistent with the germline gene, which may arise from a read error. The chain is built from TRBV28 and TRBJ2-1, with TRBD2 identical over 7 bases. Germline CDR1 MDHEN, CDR2 SYDVKM. The CDR3 contains 14 residues. CDR3 loop: CASDWTRAGNEQFF. The DNA of the CDR3 is TGTGCCAGCGATTGGACTAGGGCTGGAAATGAGCAGTTTTTC.

CDR3 region: CASWDSNLATNEKLFF. The DNA of the CDR3 is TGTGCCAGCTGGGACAGCAACCTTGCAACTAATGAAAAACTGTTTTTT. J is TRBJ1-4 and V is TRBV28; TRBD1 aligns across 7 bases. Germline trimming cut 8 bases from V and 0 bases from J; bases unmatched to any gene: 9. The CDR3 length is 16 residues. Germline assignment: CDR1 MDHEN and CDR2 SYDVKM.

This clonotype was detected only a few times. The rearrangement links TRBV28 to TRBJ2-1; 11 positions agree with TRBD2. This CDR3 region has 15 residues. CDR1 is MDHEN, CDR2 SYDVKM, per germline. Trimming at V came to 4 bases and at J to 15 bases, leaving 14 bases not matched to a gene. CDR3 sequence (DNA): TGTGCCAGCAGTTCTGCCGGGACTAGCGGAAGCAGGTGGTTCTTC. It codes for CASSSAGTSGSRWFF.

The V and J genes are TRBV6-6 and TRBJ2-1; TRBD2 aligns across 10 bases. Germline V gene sequence: CDR1 MNHNY, CDR2 SVGAGI (reference sequence). The V and J ends lost 7 bases and 8 bases, in that order; junction bases with no gene match: 8. CDR3 length: 14 amino acids. The CDR3 nucleotides read TGTGCCAGCACCAAGCGGGAGGGCCTCGATGAGCAGTTCTTC. This encodes CASTKREGLDEQFF.

This clonotype has a handful of counts. CDR3 sequence reads: CASSITSGSLGGANVLTF. In DNA form, the CDR3 reads TGTGCCAGCAGCATAACTAGCGGGAGTTTGGGCGGGGCCAACGTCCTGACTTTC. The rearrangement uses TRBV11-2 and TRBJ2-6, with TRBD2 matching 11 bases. The length of the CDR3 is 18 residues. Germline values: CDR1 SGHAT, CDR2 FQNNGV. After removal of 5 bases from V and 4 bases from J, the junction contained 10 bases not matched to a gene.

This clonotype was observed a few times. The V gene is TRBV28, the J gene TRBJ1-1; D may be TRBD1 (6 bases). Germline values: CDR1 MDHEN, CDR2 SYDVKM. The V end was cut by 5 bases, the J end by 5 bases, with 21 bases between. The CDR3 consists of 16 residues. CDR3 protein: CASSPPGDGARTEAFF. The CDR3 DNA is TGTGCCAGCAGTCCTCCAGGGGACGGGGCGCGGACTGAAGCTTTCTTT. The whole variable domain, filled in from reference TRBV28 and TRBJ1-1, reads DVKVTQSSRYLVKRTGEKVFLECVQDMDHENMFWYRQDPGLGLRLIYFSYDVKMKEKGDIPEGYSVSREKKERFSLILESASTNQTSMYLCASSPPGDGARTEAFFGQGTRLTVV.

This rearrangement joins TRBV19 to TRBJ1-1; 7 positions agree with TRBD1. With 5 bases clipped from V and 1 base from J, the junction kept 7 bases outside the gene matches. Germline V gives CDR1 LNHDA, CDR2 SQIVND (reference sequence). The CDR3 has 15 residues. CDR3 sequence reads: CASSSSTGTNTEAFF. The CDR3 DNA sequence: TGTGCCAGTAGTTCCTCGACAGGGACGAACACTGAAGCTTTCTTT.

The chain couples TRBV4-1 to TRBJ2-5, with D possibly being TRBD2 (6 bases). The length of the CDR3 is 14 residues. From germline, CDR1 is MGHRA and CDR2 YSYEKL. V was clipped by 1 base and J by 4 bases, with 10 bases between them. CDR3 residues: CASSQAKAGETQYF. The CDR3 DNA reads as TGCGCCAGCAGCCAAGCTAAAGCGGGAGAGACCCAGTACTTC.

This clonotype has ten or more counts. The CDR3 is CASSQGTGGPYEQYF. DNA of the CDR3: TGCGCCAGCAGCCAAGGGACAGGGGGCCCCTACGAGCAGTACTTC. The chain combines TRBV4-1 with TRBJ2-7, with 11 bases identical to TRBD1. J gave up 2 bases and V 1 base, and 1 base lay outside the gene matches. The CDR3 loop spans 15 amino acids. CDR1 and CDR2 from the germline V gene are MGHRA and YSYEKL.